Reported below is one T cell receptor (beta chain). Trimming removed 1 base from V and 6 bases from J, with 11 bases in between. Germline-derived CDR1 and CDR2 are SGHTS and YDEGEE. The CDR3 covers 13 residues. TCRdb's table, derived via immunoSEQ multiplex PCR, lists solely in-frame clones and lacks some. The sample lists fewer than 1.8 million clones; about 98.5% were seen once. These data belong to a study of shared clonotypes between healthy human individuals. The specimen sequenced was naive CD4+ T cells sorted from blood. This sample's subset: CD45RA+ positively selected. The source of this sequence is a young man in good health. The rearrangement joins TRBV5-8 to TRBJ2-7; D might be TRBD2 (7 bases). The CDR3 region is CASSLRGAGEQYF. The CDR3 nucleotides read TGTGCCAGCAGCTTGCGGGGGGCGGGCGAGCAGTACTTC.